The rows below give T cell receptor beta chains drawn from one sample of a study of cytomegalovirus exposure and HLA in healthy donors. Method: immunoSEQ multiplex PCR; TCRdb's copy keeps in-frame clones and lacks some. The specimen's table records 55,000 to 65,000 clones. Sequences were obtained from PBMCs. Source of these receptors: a woman aged 18-30 years in good health and CMV-seronegative. Each CDR3 is given with its conserved first and last residue. The order of the fields is J gene, V gene, D gene, CDR3 DNA, CDR3 protein. A D gene is named only where the DNA matches it firmly.

>TRBJ2-6|TRBV4-2|.
TGTGCCAGCAGCCAAGAGGGGCAGATCTCTGGGGCCAACGTCCTGACTTTC
CASSQEGQISGANVLTF
>TRBJ1-1|TRBV28|.
TGTGCCAGCAGTTTATTAGGGGAGGCTGAAGCTTTCTTT
CASSLLGEAEAFF
>TRBJ1-1|TRBV6-5|.
TGTGCCAGCAGCCTACAGGGTAGGAACACTGAAGCTTTCTTT
CASSLQGRNTEAFF
>TRBJ2-1|TRBV29-1|TRBD2
TGCAGCGTTGACGTGGGAGGGTATAATGAGCAGTTCTTC
CSVDVGGYNEQFF
>TRBJ2-1|TRBV11-1|.
TGTGCCAGCAGCTTACGACAGGTGGGTTTTTCCTACAATGAGCAGTTCTTC
CASSLRQVGFSYNEQFF
>TRBJ1-1|TRBV15|.
TGTGCCACCAGCAGAGAGGCTCAGAACACTGAAGCTTTCTTT
CATSREAQNTEAFF
>TRBJ2-1|TRBV5-1|TRBD1
TGCGCCAGCAGCTTCCGGGACAGGGGTCCGTACAATGAGCAGTTCTTC
CASSFRDRGPYNEQFF
>TRBJ1-1|TRBV28|.
TGTGCCAGCAGTTTTCCGACGGGACTTAACACTGAAGCTTTCTTT
CASSFPTGLNTEAFF
>TRBJ1-2|TRBV19|.
TGTGCCAGTCAGGACAGCTCGGCGTACTATGGCTACACCTTC
CASQDSSAYYGYTF
>TRBJ2-7|TRBV6-5|.
TGTGCCAGCAGTTACTCTTCCCAGGCGACGCTCTACGAGCAGTACTTC
CASSYSSQATLYEQYF
>TRBJ2-3|TRBV30|TRBD2
TGTGCCTGGAGGACTAGCGGGAGCACAGATACGCAGTATTTT
CAWRTSGSTDTQYF
>TRBJ2-7|TRBV5-4|.
TGTGCCAGCAGCTTGGCCCTGCCGGGGGAGCAGTACTTC
CASSLALPGEQYF
>TRBJ2-3|TRBV25-1|TRBD1
TGTGCCAGCAGTCGAGGTATGGACAGGGGAAAAGATACGCAGTATTTT
CASSRGMDRGKDTQYF
>TRBJ2-1|TRBV5-4|TRBD2
TGTGCCAGCAGCTTCCTAGCGGAAAGCTACAATGAGCAGTTCTTC
CASSFLAESYNEQFF
>TRBJ2-7|TRBV6-5|.
TGTGCCAGCATCCGAGCCCCCGGGGGAGACGAGCAGTACTTC
CASIRAPGGDEQYF
>TRBJ1-2|TRBV7-8|TRBD1
TGTGCCAGCAGCCCCCTGACAGGGGGCAATGGCTACACCTTC
CASSPLTGGNGYTF
>TRBJ1-1|TRBV25-1|.
TGTGCCAGCAGTGAAGCAGGAGGCACTGAAGCTTTCTTT
CASSEAGGTEAFF
>TRBJ2-7|TRBV11-2|.
TGTGCCAGCAGCGTATACGAGCAGTACTTC
CASSVYEQYF
>TRBJ2-2|TRBV4-1|.
TGCGCCAGCAGCCAAGAAAAGCGGCTCTCGAAAGCGAACACCGGGGAGCTGTTTTTT
CASSQEKRLSKANTGELFF
>TRBJ2-3|TRBV29-1|TRBD1
TGCAGCGTTGATGGGACAGGAAAGTCTAGCACAGATACGCAGTATTTT
CSVDGTGKSSTDTQYF
>TRBJ2-7|TRBV7-2|.
TGTGCCAGCAGCCGACAAACGATGGACGAGCAGTACTTC
CASSRQTMDEQYF
>TRBJ1-1|TRBV6-1|.
TGTGCCAGCAGTGAAGGCGGGGGGTTTGAAGCTTTCTTT
CASSEGGGFEAFF
>TRBJ2-7|TRBV10-3|.
TGTGCCATCAGTGAGGCTTCGGCAGGAGGTCAATACGAGCAGTACTTC
CAISEASAGGQYEQYF
>TRBJ2-7|TRBV7-6|.
TGTGCCAGCAGCTTAGAACAGGTTGGCGAGCAGTACTTC
CASSLEQVGEQYF
>TRBJ2-7|TRBV11-2|.
TGTGCCAGCAGCTTCACGGGGTTGGGATACGAGCAGTACTTC
CASSFTGLGYEQYF
>TRBJ2-3|TRBV9|TRBD2
TGTGCCAGCAGCGGGACTAGCGGGGGCACAGATACGCAGTATTTT
CASSGTSGGTDTQYF
>TRBJ2-7|TRBV28|TRBD1
TGTGCCAGCACCGGACAGGGGAACGGTCCCGACGAGCAGTACTTC
CASTGQGNGPDEQYF